Shown below are 32 T cell receptor beta chains from a single sample sequenced in a study of shared clonotypes between healthy human individuals. This table comes from immunoSEQ multiplex PCR, and its TCRdb copy is limited to in-frame clones, with some not included. The table shows about 550,000 clones, with nearly 97% occurring only once. Naive CD8 cells lacked CD45RO and underwent positive selection for CCR7, leaving out terminally differentiated effector memory CD45RA+ cells. The sample comprised naive CD8+ T cells sorted from blood. These receptors were collected from a woman aged 25 to 39 in good health.

This rearrangement joins TRBV2 to TRBJ2-3; 9 nucleotides match TRBD2. The V and J ends lost 4 bases and 2 bases, in that order; junction bases with no gene match: 4. The CDR3 contains 15 residues. Germline V gene sequence: CDR1 SNHLY, CDR2 FYNNEI. This chain's CDR3 is CASSVLAGNTDTQYF. DNA for the CDR3: TGTGCCAGCAGTGTCCTAGCGGGAAACACAGATACGCAGTATTTT.

V gene TRBV27 combines with J gene TRBJ1-4; D unclear. The CDR3 totals 14 residues. CDR1 and CDR2 (germline): MNHEY, SMNVEV (reference sequence). Trimming cost V 5 bases and J 0 bases, with 7 bases left between them. The CDR3 nucleotides read TGTGCCAGCAGTCCGAGTGCAACTAATGAAAAACTGTTTTTT. This sequence encodes CASSPSATNEKLFF.

This clone was seen once. The chain has TRBV7-8 and TRBJ1-6; weak D call: TRBD1 (6 bases). The CDR3 runs to 14 residues. V was shortened by 5 bases and J by 10 bases, with 15 bases between the two germline ends. The germline V gene has CDR1 SGHVS and CDR2 FQNEAQ. The CDR3 DNA reads as TGTGCCAGCAGCCTCACAGGGAGTGGCTCACCCCTCCACTTT. Residues: CASSLTGSGSPLHF.

The rearrangement uses TRBV27 and TRBJ2-5; a possible D gene is TRBD2 (6 bases). Gene TRBJ2-7 matches the end of the DNA better, so the J call may be wrong. The germline V gene encodes CDR1 MNHEY and CDR2 SMNVEV (reference sequence). This CDR3 is built from 14 residues. The CDR3 region has the DNA TGTGCCAGCAGTTCCCGGGAGATCCCCTACGAGCAGTACTTC. It specifies CASSSREIPYEQYF.

The chain links TRBV28 to TRBJ1-1; D unresolved. Trimming shortened V by 4 bases and J by 1 base, and 7 bases separated the two germline ends. Germline assignment: CDR1 MDHEN and CDR2 SYDVKM. This CDR3 contains 13 residues. CDR3 nucleotides: TGTGCCAGCAGTTCATTTCAGAACACTGAAGCTTTCTTT. As protein: CASSSFQNTEAFF.

The chain links TRBV9 to TRBJ2-3, with 9 bases aligning to TRBD2. This CDR3 contains 16 residues. In germline, CDR1 is SGDLS, CDR2 YYNGEE. V gave up 7 bases and J gave up 0 bases; unmatched junction bases: 9. CDR3 amino acids: CASATGAGGSTDTQYF. The CDR3 nucleotides are TGTGCCAGCGCCACAGGCGCGGGAGGGAGCACAGATACGCAGTATTTT.

This clone was seen once. The rearrangement uses TRBV5-8 and TRBJ1-5, with D unclear. The germline V and J ends were trimmed by 1 base and 0 bases, with 8 bases remaining between them. Germline V gives CDR1 SGHTS, CDR2 YDEGEE. The CDR3 is made up of 15 amino acids. The CDR3 sequence: CASSLSGNSNQPQHF. CDR3 DNA: TGTGCCAGCAGCTTGAGTGGAAATAGCAATCAGCCCCAGCATTTT. Using reference TRBV5-8 and TRBJ1-5 for the parts outside the CDR3, the full variable domain is EAGVTQSPTHLIKTRGQQATLRCSPISGHTSVYWYQQALGLGLQFLLWYDEGEERNRGNFPPRFSGRQFPNYSSELNVNALELEDSALYLCASSLSGNSNQPQHFGDGTRLSIL.

This clone was detected once. The genes are TRBV5-4 and TRBJ1-2, with 7 bases matching TRBD1. Germline CDR1 SGHNT, CDR2 YYREEE (reference sequence). The CDR3 length is 13 residues. Trimming removed 4 bases from V and 8 bases from J; junction bases left unmatched: 8. In nucleotides, the CDR3 is TGTGCCAGCAGCGGGACAGCAGTCAACGGCTACACCTTC. It yields the protein CASSGTAVNGYTF.

V gene TRBV7-9 combines with J gene TRBJ2-4; TRBD1 or TRBD2 may be the D gene (5 bases each). V lost 7 bases and J lost 8, with 21 bases in between. Per the germline V gene, CDR1 is SEHNR and CDR2 is FQNEAQ (reference sequence). This CDR3 contains 15 residues. CDR3 in amino acids: CASIGDEGIVDIQYF. CDR3 sequence (DNA): TGTGCCAGCATTGGGGATGAGGGGATAGTTGACATTCAGTACTTC.

The genes are TRBV5-4 and TRBJ2-1; TRBD2 might be the D (5 bases). V was trimmed by 0 bases and J by 10 bases, leaving 5 bases between them. The CDR3 runs 11 residues. Germline CDR1 reads SGHNT; CDR2 reads YYREEE (reference sequence). This chain's CDR3 is CASSLGREQFF. The CDR3 DNA reads TGTGCCAGCAGCTTGGGGAGGGAGCAGTTCTTC.

The chain uses TRBV6-1 and TRBJ1-5; no firm D call. Between the trimmed V and J ends, which lost 2 bases and 5 bases, there was a span of 7 bases. The CDR3 length is 13 residues. Per germline, CDR1 MNHNS and CDR2 SASEGT. CDR3 in amino acids: CASSEQADQPQHF. In DNA form, the CDR3 reads TGTGCCAGCAGTGAACAAGCCGATCAGCCCCAGCATTTT.

The chain uses TRBV6-5 and TRBJ2-2, with 8 positions matching TRBD2. V lost 7 bases and J lost 4; bases outside the gene matches: 8. The CDR3 totals 15 residues. CDR1 and CDR2 (germline): MNHEY, SVGAGI. For the CDR3, the DNA is TGTGCCAGCAATCCAAGCGGGAGTGGCACCGGGGAGCTGTTTTTT. Its protein is CASNPSGSGTGELFF.

The J gene is TRBJ2-5, the V gene TRBV28; D is unresolved. The J call may be in error: the DNA end matches TRBJ2-7 better. Germline CDR1 and CDR2: MDHEN and SYDVKM. The CDR3 is made up of 14 amino acids. The CDR3 spells CASSFGSTYYEQYF. CDR3 coding DNA: TGTGCCAGCAGTTTCGGTAGCACTTACTACGAGCAGTACTTC.

This chain links TRBV19 with TRBJ1-1; no reliable D call. The ends were cut back, 6 bases at V and 5 bases at J, with 10 bases in the middle. Germline CDR1 is LNHDA and CDR2 is SQIVND (reference sequence). The CDR3 covers 12 residues. CDR3 amino acids: CASSPGFTEAFF. Here the CDR3 DNA reads TGTGCCAGTAGCCCGGGGTTTACTGAAGCTTTCTTT.

This sequence joins TRBV13 and TRBJ2-3; 9 positions agree with TRBD2. The trim removed 5 bases at V and 1 base at J, leaving 4 bases unmatched. Per germline, CDR1 PRHDT and CDR2 FYEKMQ (reference sequence). This CDR3 contains 15 residues. Written as DNA, the CDR3 is TGTGCCAGCAGCGAGACTAGCGGACGCACAGATACGCAGTATTTT. It translates to CASSETSGRTDTQYF.

The chain carries TRBV19 and TRBJ2-2; TRBD1 matches at 8 bases. Trimming at V came to 7 bases and at J to 4 bases, leaving 5 bases not matched to a gene. This CDR3 is built from 14 residues. The germline V gene has CDR1 LNHDA and CDR2 SQIVND (reference sequence). The CDR3 bases are TGTGCCAGTATCACCACAGGGGGCACCGGGGAGCTGTTTTTT. It translates to CASITTGGTGELFF.

As for this clone: At the DNA level, this CDR3 is encoded by other sequences in the same sample as well. This chain connects TRBV5-4 to TRBJ2-1; D remains ambiguous. CDR3 length equals 12 residues. V was clipped by 0 bases and J by 6 bases, with 4 bases between them. Germline CDR1 reads SGHNT; CDR2 reads YYREEE (reference sequence). The CDR3 region is CASSLGGNEQFF. The CDR3 nucleotides are TGTGCCAGCAGCTTGGGTGGCAATGAGCAGTTCTTC.

This clone was recorded once. This chain connects TRBV10-2 to TRBJ2-7; no clear D. Trimming removed 4 bases from V and 0 bases from J, with 10 bases in between. Germline loops: CDR1 WSHSY, CDR2 SAAADI. CDR3 size: 14 residues. The CDR3 nucleotides read TGCGCCAGCAGTGTGGGGTTACACTCCTACGAGCAGTACTTC. It codes for CASSVGLHSYEQYF.

The V gene is TRBV13, the J gene TRBJ2-7, with a weak D call TRBD1 (5 bases). Germline assignment: CDR1 PRHDT and CDR2 FYEKMQ (reference sequence). This CDR3 has 13 residues. V dropped 1 base and J dropped 7 bases, with 11 bases sitting between them. The CDR3 loop reads CASSLAQQGEQYF. For the CDR3, the DNA is TGTGCCAGCAGCTTAGCGCAGCAGGGTGAGCAGTACTTC. Combining the CDR3 with reference TRBV13 and TRBJ2-7 gives the whole variable domain AAGVIQSPRHLIKEKRETATLKCYPIPRHDTVYWYQQGPGQDPQFLISFYEKMQSDKGSIPDRFSAQQFSDYHSELNMSSLELGDSALYFCASSLAQQGEQYFGPGTRLTVT.

The chain uses TRBV10-3 and TRBJ2-7; the D is unclear. The V gene lost 2 bases and the J gene lost 1 base, with 3 bases spanning the gap. CDR3 size: 12 residues. Per the germline V gene, CDR1 is ENHRY and CDR2 is SYGVKD. The CDR3: CAISEGSYEQYF. For the CDR3, the DNA is TGTGCCATCAGTGAGGGGTCCTACGAGCAGTACTTC.

This clone was detected only once. The chain has TRBV5-6 and TRBJ2-7; perhaps TRBD2 as D (7 bases). The germline V and J ends were trimmed by 0 bases and 4 bases, with 11 bases remaining between them. CDR1 is SGHDT and CDR2 is YYEEEE in the germline V gene. This CDR3 spans 14 amino acids. CDR3 sequence: CASSLGGGRYEQYF. In DNA, the CDR3 is TGTGCCAGCAGCTTGGGCGGGGGCCGATACGAGCAGTACTTC.

The J gene is TRBJ2-7, the V gene TRBV27; D might be TRBD1 (6 bases). Germline CDR1 MNHEY, CDR2 SMNVEV (reference sequence). V lost 4 bases and J 5 bases, leaving 15 bases between the germline ends. The CDR3 covers 14 residues. CDR3 sequence reads: CASSWGRKAHEQYF. The CDR3 DNA reads as TGTGCCAGCAGTTGGGGGCGCAAGGCCCACGAGCAGTACTTC.

Remarks on this clone: This same CDR3 is encoded by further DNA sequences in the sample. The genes are TRBV5-1 and TRBJ2-1, with D unresolved. The germline V gene has CDR1 SGHRS and CDR2 YFSETQ. CDR3 length: 11 residues. V shed 1 base and J shed 7 bases, with 3 bases lying between them. The CDR3 loop reads CASSLTNEQFF. The CDR3 nucleotides read TGCGCCAGCAGCTTGACAAATGAGCAGTTCTTC.

Comments on this clone: Other DNA variants within this sample encode the same CDR3. The CDR3 DNA sequence: TGTGCCAGCAGTTTAGGGGTCGAGCAGTACTTC. As protein: CASSLGVEQYF. V gene TRBV27 combines with J gene TRBJ2-7; D not resolved. Looked up from germline, CDR1 is MNHEY and CDR2 is SMNVEV (reference sequence). V was cut by 2 bases and J by 6 bases, with 5 bases left in between. The CDR3 is 11 amino acids.

CDR3 region: CASRTDSYNEQFF. The CDR3 DNA is TGTGCCAGCAGGACGGACAGCTACAATGAGCAGTTCTTC. The chain recombines TRBV28 with TRBJ2-1; D possibly corresponds to TRBD1 (6 bases). Trimming left V 6 bases short and J 3 bases short, with 9 bases between. Per germline, CDR1 MDHEN and CDR2 SYDVKM. The CDR3 has 13 residues.

The chain joins TRBV29-1 to TRBJ1-2; no firm D call. Trimming shortened V by 6 bases and J by 7 bases, and 15 bases separated the two germline ends. The germline V gene has CDR1 SQVTM and CDR2 ANQGSEA. The CDR3 contains 12 residues. The CDR3 coding sequence is TGCAGCGTCCTTGGACGGAGTGTTGGCTACACCTTC. The encoded protein is CSVLGRSVGYTF.

This chain joins TRBV28 and TRBJ2-7, with 7 nucleotides matching TRBD1. The germline V gene has CDR1 MDHEN and CDR2 SYDVKM. V dropped 6 bases and J dropped 0; count of bases not matched to a gene: 5. The CDR3 runs to 14 residues. The DNA of the CDR3 is TGTGCCAGCAGACCCTGGACAGGCTCCTACGAGCAGTACTTC. This gives the protein CASRPWTGSYEQYF.

This chain links TRBV2 with TRBJ1-1; D not resolved. V was shortened by 8 bases and J by 1 base, with 8 bases between the two germline ends. The CDR3 covers 12 residues. Germline V gene data show CDR1 as SNHLY and CDR2 as FYNNEI. Here the CDR3 DNA reads TGTGCCAGCGGTTTTTGGAACACTGAAGCTTTCTTT. It yields the protein CASGFWNTEAFF.

The V and J genes are TRBV27 and TRBJ1-2, with 8 bases fitting TRBD1. CDR1 MNHEY and CDR2 SMNVEV come from the germline V gene (reference sequence). V was pared by 3 bases and J by 4 bases, with 10 bases of the junction left unmatched. This CDR3 is built from 16 residues. CDR3 coding DNA: TGTGCCAGCAGTTTCATCGGACAGGGAGGAATCTATGGCTACACCTTC. As protein: CASSFIGQGGIYGYTF.

The V call is TRBV2, the J call TRBJ2-2; D may be TRBD1 or TRBD2 (5 bases each). Germline lookup yields CDR1 SNHLY and CDR2 FYNNEI. This CDR3 region has 15 residues. V shed 5 bases and J shed 5 bases, with 15 bases lying between them. Here the CDR3 DNA reads TGTGCCAGCAGTAGCTGGGGGAAAGGGACCGGGGAGCTGTTTTTT. Amino acid sequence: CASSSWGKGTGELFF.

The chain carries TRBV6-6 and TRBJ2-2; possibly TRBD1 or TRBD2 for D (5 bases each). The V end lost 0 bases, the J end lost 7 bases, and 9 bases lay between the germline ends. The CDR3 has 14 amino acids. Germline V CDR1 and CDR2: MNHNY, SVGAGI (reference sequence). CDR3 residues: CASSYSGRLGELFF. The DNA of the CDR3 is TGTGCCAGCAGTTACTCGGGACGGCTCGGGGAGCTGTTTTTT.

The gene calls are TRBV9 and TRBJ1-2, with unresolved D. This CDR3 is built from 11 residues. Germline V gene data show CDR1 as SGDLS and CDR2 as YYNGEE. Trimming removed 3 bases from V and 7 bases from J, with 7 bases in between. This CDR3 reads CASSGGRGYTF. The CDR3 nucleotides read TGTGCCAGCAGCGGAGGTCGTGGCTACACCTTC.